This record covers a single T cell receptor (beta chain). These data come from a study of blood T cell repertoires in COVID-19. Background on the study: Some COVID-19 samples were acute and others convalescent; all came from the United States, Italy and Spain. PBMCs, B-cell-depleted T cells, or T cells provided the cDNA or gDNA that made up the material.

Original processing methods: Estimation of nucleated cell counts was performed using reference gene primer amplification. Clones were sequenced by immunoSEQ multiplex PCR, and TCRdb holds only the in-frame ones, with some missing. V and J calls and clone size are given by that table; D and trimming were obtained from the DNA. The sample lists roughly 110,000 clones; approximately 89% were seen once. V was cut by 5 bases and J by 7 bases, with 21 bases left in between. The CDR3 extends over 15 amino acids. From germline, CDR1 is LNHNV and CDR2 YYDKDF (reference sequence). The chain links TRBV15 to TRBJ2-7, with D perhaps matching TRBD1 (5 bases). The sequencing input was peripheral blood. This TCR was sampled from a man between 35 and 55 years old with acute or convalescent COVID-19. The CDR3 region is CATSAQRQSLLEQYF. The DNA of the CDR3 is TGTGCCACCAGCGCCCAACGACAGTCCCTGCTGGAGCAGTACTTC.